Below are 8 T cell receptor beta chains sequenced from a single sample in a study of cytomegalovirus exposure and HLA in healthy donors. PCR used 60 Vbeta primers and 13 Jbeta primers. The assay was immunoSEQ multiplex PCR, and TCRdb's table has in-frame clones only and misses some. The table records 130,000 or so clones, 8% to 9.5% of them present only once. Source material: PBMCs. These receptors came from a middle-aged man in good health and CMV-seronegative.

As concerns this clone: At one end, the junction sequence differs from germline, possibly due to a read error. This chain uses TRBV6-5 with TRBJ1-2; tentative D call: TRBD1 (6 bases). This CDR3 contains 16 residues. The germline gives CDR1 MNHEY, CDR2 SVGAGI. The chain's CDR3 is CASSSTPLGTLYGYPF. The CDR3 DNA sequence: TGTGCCAGCAGTTCTACCCCGTTAGGGACACTTTATGGCTACCCCTTC.

The chain employs TRBV29-1 and TRBJ1-2; 9 bases agree with TRBD1. After removal of 6 bases from V and 1 base from J, the junction contained 3 bases not matched to a gene. The length of the CDR3 is 13 residues. The germline V gene has CDR1 SQVTM and CDR2 ANQGSEA. This chain's CDR3 is CSVLTGGNYGYTF. The CDR3 coding sequence is TGCAGCGTCCTGACAGGGGGTAACTATGGCTACACCTTC.

This clone was picked up a small number of times. This sample includes further DNA sequences coding for the same CDR3. The chain combines TRBV5-4 with TRBJ2-1, with TRBD1 matching 10 bases. Unmatched junction bases numbered 4, after V lost 5 bases and J lost 5 bases. The CDR3 is 14 residues long. From germline, CDR1 is SGHNT and CDR2 YYREEE (reference sequence). CDR3 protein: CASRPGTGDNEQFF. Here the CDR3 DNA reads TGTGCCAGCAGGCCCGGGACAGGGGACAATGAGCAGTTCTTC.

The V and J genes are TRBV9 and TRBJ1-2; D gene unclear. This CDR3 has 13 residues. Trimming removed 3 bases from V and 8 bases from J, with 14 bases in between. Germline lookup yields CDR1 SGDLS and CDR2 YYNGEE. Here the CDR3 DNA reads TGTGCCAGCAGCGCCTTTGAAAGAGTCGGCTACACCTTC. This encodes CASSAFERVGYTF.

This clone was detected only a few times. The rearrangement joins TRBV6-6 to TRBJ1-3; 7 bases are shared with TRBD1. Per germline, CDR1 MNHNY and CDR2 SVGAGI (reference sequence). This CDR3 contains 15 residues. The J segment lost 2 bases and the V segment lost 6 bases, leaving 7 bases of the junction unmatched. The CDR3 coding sequence is TGTGCCAGCAGGGAGGGACAGAGCGCTGGAAACACCATATATTTT. The encoded protein is CASREGQSAGNTIYF.

This clone was counted only a few times. The chain employs TRBV4-2 and TRBJ1-1; TRBD1 matches 12 bases. The length of the CDR3 is 16 residues. Germline trimming cut 4 bases from V and 2 bases from J; bases unmatched to any gene: 5. Germline assignment: CDR1 LGHNA and CDR2 YNFKEQ. CDR3 sequence: CASSPRDRGPNTEAFF. The CDR3 DNA is TGTGCCAGCAGCCCCCGGGACAGGGGGCCTAACACTGAAGCTTTCTTT.

This clone was seen only a few times. V usage is TRBV2 and J usage is TRBJ1-3; D unclear. V was trimmed by 3 bases and J by 0 bases, leaving 9 bases between them. Germline V lookup: CDR1 SNHLY, CDR2 FYNNEI. This CDR3 has 15 amino acids. The CDR3 protein is CASSDPTYSGNTIYF. The CDR3 DNA follows: TGTGCCAGCAGTGACCCAACTTACTCTGGAAACACCATATATTTT.

This clone came up a few times. This chain links TRBV2 with TRBJ2-7; TRBD1 matches at 8 bases. The CDR3 sequence is 14 residues long. After removal of 7 bases from V and 0 bases from J, the junction contained 5 bases not matched to a gene. CDR1 and CDR2 from the germline V gene are SNHLY and FYNNEI. CDR3 protein: CASTRDRSSYEQYF. Written as DNA, the CDR3 is TGTGCCAGCACCCGGGACAGGAGCTCCTACGAGCAGTACTTC.